This passage covers 18 T cell receptor beta chains from one sample sequenced in a study of T cell repertoires in cytomegalovirus infection. MiXCR, applied by TCRdb to the reads, yields one record per CDR3 protein. The top ten clones hold approximately 30% of a sample with approximately 190,000 distinct CDR3 sequences, under 30% of them seen once. The sequenced sample consisted of PBMCs. These receptors were obtained from a human donor in good health (CMV status not recorded). Some clones in this sample may be carry-over from other donors' samples.

This clonotype has at least ten counts. The V and J genes are TRBV29-1 and TRBJ1-1, with D possibly matching TRBD1 (6 bases). V was trimmed by 7 bases and J by 0 bases, leaving 12 bases between them. Germline V CDR1 and CDR2: SQVTM, ANQGSEA. The CDR3 is 13 residues long. CDR3 nucleotides: TGCAGCGGCCACAGGGCTTTGAACACTGAAGCTTTCTTT. Its translation: CSGHRALNTEAFF. The full variable domain, with the rest looked up from reference TRBV29-1 and TRBJ1-1, is SAVISQKPSRDICQRGTSLTIQCQVDSQVTMMFWYRQQPGQSLTLIATANQGSEATYESGFVIDKFPISRPNLTFSTLTVSNMSPEDSSIYLCSGHRALNTEAFFGQGTRLTVV.

Ten or more counts support this clonotype. The V and J genes are TRBV7-2 and TRBJ2-5, with D perhaps matching TRBD1 (6 bases). Germline V CDR1 and CDR2: SGHTA, FQGNSA. The CDR3 length is 16 residues. Trimming removed 4 bases at V and 1 base at J, with 16 bases between. The CDR3 coding sequence is TGTGCCAGCAGCTCGGCCGGGGACACTCTCCAAGAGACCCAGTACTTC. Protein: CASSSAGDTLQETQYF.

The table lists this clonotype with a few counts. The V gene is TRBV20-1, the J gene TRBJ2-7; tentative D call: TRBD1 (6 bases). CDR3 length equals 14 residues. V was clipped by 5 bases and J by 2 bases, with 16 bases between them. Germline V CDR1 and CDR2: DFQATT, SNEGSKA (reference sequence). The CDR3 nucleotides are TGCAGTGCTCCCTTCGACAGGCCCCCCTACGAGCAGTACTTC. Translating gives CSAPFDRPPYEQYF.

This clonotype was counted a few times. The chain recombines TRBV4-2 with TRBJ1-6; TRBD1 matches at 9 bases. Germline CDR1 LGHNA, CDR2 YNFKEQ. V trimming: 4 bases; J trimming: 10 bases; junction bases outside the gene matches: 11. The CDR3 spans 16 residues. The CDR3 nucleotides are TGTGCCAGCAGCCGGGAAAGGGGACAGGGCGGATCACCCCTCCACTTT. Its translation is CASSRERGQGGSPLHF.

The chain couples TRBV11-2 to TRBJ2-1; no firm D call. The CDR3 covers 12 residues. CDR1 and CDR2 (germline): SGHAT, FQNNGV. The germline V and J ends were trimmed by 5 bases and 8 bases, with 10 bases remaining between them. The chain's CDR3 is CASSPYTHEQFF. The CDR3 DNA follows: TGTGCCAGCAGCCCATATACCCATGAGCAGTTCTTC. Drawing the rest from reference TRBV11-2 and TRBJ2-1, the complete variable domain is EAGVAQSPRYKIIEKRQSVAFWCNPISGHATLYWYQQILGQGPKLLIQFQNNGVVDDSQLPKDRFSAERLKGVDSTLKIQPAKLEDSAVYLCASSPYTHEQFFGPGTRLTVL.

This clonotype was detected a few times. The rearrangement links TRBV9 to TRBJ2-4; D is perhaps TRBD2 (6 bases). The CDR3 sequence is 13 residues long. CDR1 and CDR2 (germline): SGDLS, YYNGEE. V was trimmed by 3 bases and J by 11 bases, leaving 15 bases between them. Written as DNA, the CDR3 is TGTGCCAGCAGCGCTGACAACGGACTATTTCAGTACTTC. Its translation is CASSADNGLFQYF.

The V gene is TRBV6-6, the J gene TRBJ1-5; D possibly corresponds to TRBD1 (5 bases). Trimming left V 5 bases short and J 2 bases short, with 16 bases between. This CDR3 is built from 16 residues. Germline V gene sequence: CDR1 MNHNY, CDR2 SVGAGI (reference sequence). The CDR3 sequence is CASSPQGFVGNQPQHF. In DNA form, the CDR3 reads TGTGCCAGCAGTCCTCAGGGCTTTGTTGGCAATCAGCCCCAGCATTTT.

This chain connects TRBV3-1 to TRBJ1-2, with D possibly being TRBD1 (6 bases). V lost 4 bases, J lost 6 bases, and 12 bases lay in between. The germline CDR1 and CDR2 sequences are LGHDT and YNNKEL (reference sequence). CDR3 length equals 13 residues. The chain's CDR3 is CASSRGQIDGYTF. The DNA for the CDR3 is TGTGCCAGCAGCCGGGGGCAAATTGATGGCTACACCTTC.

This clonotype was observed a handful of times. The junction does not match germline at one end; this may be a read error. The chain recombines TRBV25-1 with TRBJ2-7, with D possibly TRBD1 on 6 matching bases. Germline CDR1 MGHDK, CDR2 SYGVNS. This CDR3 is built from 12 residues. The CDR3 region is CASPSGDNKMAF. The CDR3 nucleotides are TGTGCCAGCCCCTCAGGGGATAATAAGATGGCGTTC.

The chain recombines TRBV13 with TRBJ2-5; the D gene is possibly TRBD1 (5 bases). The ends were cut back, 5 bases at V and 3 bases at J, with 13 bases in the middle. The CDR3 has 14 residues. Germline lookup yields CDR1 PRHDT and CDR2 FYEKMQ (reference sequence). The CDR3 region has the DNA TGTGCCAGCAGCGAGGCTTCCAGGGAAGAGACCCAGTACTTC. This codes for CASSEASREETQYF.

Here the CDR3 reads CASSYLPGGLDEQFF. The CDR3 DNA reads TGTGCCAGCAGTTACCTGCCGGGAGGTCTAGATGAGCAGTTCTTC. The chain employs TRBV6-2 or TRBV6-3 and TRBJ2-1; 7 nucleotides line up with TRBD2. V shed 2 bases and J 8 bases; nucleotides not matched to a gene: 9. The CDR3 spans 15 residues. Germline V CDR1 and CDR2: MNHEY, SVGEGT.

The J gene is TRBJ1-5, the V gene TRBV12-3 or TRBV12-4, with a tentative D call TRBD1 (5 bases). The V gene lost 5 bases and the J gene lost 0 bases, with 14 bases spanning the gap. CDR3 length equals 16 residues. This chain's CDR3 is CASSRDRRISNQPQHF. CDR3 in DNA: TGTGCCAGCAGTCGGGACCGACGAATTAGCAATCAGCCCCAGCATTTT.

As regards this clonotype: Being one base from a much bigger clone, this may be a read error. The V and J genes are TRBV7-4 and TRBJ2-1, with 12 positions matching TRBD2. V was clipped by 5 bases and J by 4 bases; unmatched bases: 0. Germline lookup yields CDR1 SGHVT and CDR2 SQSDAQ. The CDR3 runs to 14 residues. The CDR3 is CASSTSGGYNEQFF. The CDR3 DNA sequence: TGTGCCAGCAGCACTAGCGGGGGGTACAATGAGCAGTTCTTC.

This chain's CDR3 is CASSVGTTIQETQYF. The DNA of the CDR3 is TGCGCCAGCAGCGTAGGGACGACGATCCAAGAGACCCAGTACTTC. The chain recombines TRBV5-1 with TRBJ2-5, with D possibly being TRBD1 or TRBD2 (5 bases each). Looked up from germline, CDR1 is SGHRS and CDR2 is YFSETQ. The CDR3 covers 15 residues. Trimming left V 4 bases short and J 1 base short, with 14 bases between.

This clonotype appeared a single time. This CDR3 reads CASSLERERTEAFF. The CDR3 bases are TGCGCCAGCAGCTTGGAGAGGGAAAGAACTGAAGCTTTCTTT. The genes are TRBV5-1 and TRBJ1-1, with D unresolved. CDR1 SGHRS and CDR2 YFSETQ come from the germline V gene. This CDR3 has 14 amino acids. V shed 0 bases and J shed 5 bases, with 11 bases lying between them. Complete variable domain (other parts from reference TRBV5-1 and TRBJ1-1): KAGVTQTPRYLIKTRGQQVTLSCSPISGHRSVSWYQQTPGQGLQFLFEYFSETQRNKGNFPGRFSGRQFSNSRSEMNVSTLELGDSALYLCASSLERERTEAFFGQGTRLTVV.

This clonotype came up many times. V and J are TRBV7-8 and TRBJ2-3; maybe TRBD2 (6 bases). This CDR3 spans 14 amino acids. CDR1 and CDR2 (germline): SGHVS, FQNEAQ. Trimming removed 5 bases at V and 2 bases at J, with 11 bases between. This chain's CDR3 is CASSPTGVTDTQYF. For the CDR3, the DNA is TGTGCCAGCAGCCCTACGGGGGTCACAGATACGCAGTATTTT.

The chain employs TRBV10-3 and TRBJ2-5, with D unresolved. Germline CDR1 is ENHRY and CDR2 is SYGVKD. This CDR3 comprises 14 residues. V was cut by 8 bases and J by 2 bases, with 15 bases left in between. CDR3 residues: CAIRNPASQETQYF. The CDR3 DNA sequence: TGTGCCATCCGAAATCCGGCTTCTCAAGAGACCCAGTACTTC.

This clonotype was picked up a small number of times. J is TRBJ1-1 and V is TRBV6-6; 7 bases fit TRBD1. The J segment lost 0 bases and the V segment lost 4 bases, leaving 2 bases of the junction unmatched. The CDR3 spans 14 residues. Germline V gives CDR1 MNHNY, CDR2 SVGAGI (reference sequence). The DNA of the CDR3 is TGTGCCAGCAGTTGGGACAGTATGAACACTGAAGCTTTCTTT. The encoded protein is CASSWDSMNTEAFF.